The 10 T cell receptor beta chains given below trace back to one sample, sequenced in a study of cytomegalovirus exposure and HLA in healthy donors. The PCR made use of 60 Vbeta and 13 Jbeta primers. This table comes from immunoSEQ multiplex PCR, and its TCRdb copy is limited to in-frame clones, with some not included. The profile shows about 120,000 clones, under 85% of them singletons. Sequenced material: PBMCs. These receptors all come from a male donor in good health and CMV-seropositive.

Turning to this clone: The junction does not match germline at one end; this may be a read error. The chain carries TRBV7-9 and TRBJ2-7; TRBD1 agrees at 9 bases. CDR1 SEHNR and CDR2 FQNEAQ come from the germline V gene (reference sequence). The CDR3 sequence is 16 residues long. CDR3 region: CSSSPARQGGTYEQYF. In DNA form, the CDR3 reads TGTTCCAGCAGCCCTGCCCGACAGGGGGGTACCTACGAGCAGTACTTC. The full variable domain, in which reference TRBV7-9 and TRBJ2-7 provide the parts outside the CDR3, is DTGVSQNPRHKITKRGQNVTFRCDPISEHNRLYWYRQTLGQGPEFLTYFQNEAQLEKSRLLSDRFSAERPKGSFSTLEIQRTEQGDSAMYLCSSSPARQGGTYEQYFGPGTRLTVT.

In its sample, this clone was seen once. The chain carries TRBV27 and TRBJ2-3; D uncertain. The V and J ends lost 6 bases and 4 bases respectively, with 11 bases between them. This CDR3 is built from 13 residues. Germline CDR1 is MNHEY and CDR2 is SMNVEV (reference sequence). The CDR3 nucleotides are TGTGCCAGCAGCTATGGAGACGCAGATACGCAGTATTTT. It is translated as CASSYGDADTQYF.

The genes are TRBV5-1 and TRBJ2-1; 12 bases map to TRBD2. Losses at the gene ends were 3 bases for V and 0 bases for J; bases not matched to a gene: 7. CDR1 is SGHRS and CDR2 is YFSETQ in the germline V gene. The CDR3 loop spans 18 amino acids. Here the CDR3 reads CASSSSGGAKFSYNEQFF. CDR3 DNA sequence: TGCGCCAGCAGCTCTAGCGGGGGGGCAAAATTCTCCTACAATGAGCAGTTCTTC.

The rearrangement joins TRBV19 to TRBJ1-1; TRBD1 is a possible D gene (5 bases). The CDR3 is 12 residues long. Germline CDR1 and CDR2: LNHDA and SQIVND (reference sequence). V was shortened by 10 bases and J by 9 bases, with 18 bases between the two germline ends. For the CDR3, the DNA is TGTGCCAAGAATGAGGGGAGGTCTCAAGCTTTCTTT. Translating it yields CAKNEGRSQAFF.

V is TRBV9 and J is TRBJ1-2; D is ambiguous. V was clipped by 4 bases and J by 0 bases, with 10 bases between them. Germline CDR1 and CDR2: SGDLS and YYNGEE. CDR3 length: 14 residues. The CDR3 spells CASSPRGTNYGYTF. In DNA form, the CDR3 reads TGTGCCAGCAGCCCCCGAGGGACTAACTATGGCTACACCTTC. Combining the CDR3 with reference TRBV9 and TRBJ1-2 gives the whole variable domain DSGVTQTPKHLITATGQRVTLRCSPRSGDLSVYWYQQSLDQGLQFLIQYYNGEERAKGNILERFSAQQFPDLHSELNLSSLELGDSALYFCASSPRGTNYGYTFGSGTRLTVV.

The chain combines TRBV5-1 with TRBJ2-5, with D maybe TRBD2 (5 bases). Trimming left V 0 bases short and J 4 bases short, with 7 bases between. Germline V gene lookup returns CDR1 SGHRS and CDR2 YFSETQ. The CDR3 has 13 amino acids. DNA for the CDR3: TGCGCCAGCAGCTTGGGAGGAGGAGAGACCCAGTACTTC. This sequence encodes CASSLGGGETQYF.

The gene calls are TRBV7-9 and TRBJ1-1; 8 bases are shared with TRBD1. This CDR3 is 13 amino acids long. CDR1 SEHNR and CDR2 FQNEAQ come from the germline V gene (reference sequence). Germline trimming cut 5 bases from V and 4 bases from J; bases unmatched to any gene: 3. DNA for the CDR3: TGTGCCAGCAGCCCGGACAGGGTCACTGAAGCTTTCTTT. Translating gives CASSPDRVTEAFF.

The chain couples TRBV29-1 to TRBJ2-5; tentative D call: TRBD1 (6 bases). Germline V lookup: CDR1 SQVTM, CDR2 ANQGSEA. V lost 8 bases to trimming and J lost 5 bases, with 15 bases between them. This CDR3 comprises 12 residues. The CDR3 region has the DNA TGCAGCATCAGACAGGCAGGGGAGACCCAGTACTTC. It specifies CSIRQAGETQYF.

This clone was seen a handful of times. The CDR3 coding sequence is TGTGCCATCAGACCGGGACAAGGGGACACTGAAGCTTTCTTT. This gives the protein CAIRPGQGDTEAFF. The rearrangement links TRBV10-3 to TRBJ1-1; a weak D match, TRBD1 (6 bases). The germline V gene encodes CDR1 ENHRY and CDR2 SYGVKD. Deletions cut 6 bases from V and 3 bases from J, with 14 bases between. The CDR3 is 14 amino acids.

The chain has TRBV5-4 and TRBJ2-5; no firm D call. TRBJ2-7 matches the DNA end more closely, so the J call is doubtful. The CDR3 is made up of 12 amino acids. Germline lookup yields CDR1 SGHNT and CDR2 YYREEE (reference sequence). CDR3 nucleotide sequence: TGTGCCAGCAGCTTGGACCACTACGAGCAGTACTTC. Residues: CASSLDHYEQYF.